Listed here are 31 T cell receptor beta chains from one sample, sequenced in a study of T-cell memory formation after mild COVID-19. TCRdb redid the calling of the 5' RACE reads with MiXCR, one entry per CDR3 protein. The data contain around 320,000 distinct CDR3 sequences, around 28% of them singletons. The specimen sequenced was PBMCs or a T cell subset sorted from them (not recorded which). The receptor set was obtained from an adult woman who had mild COVID-19 (a few samples of this study predate the infection). Cell type and time point are not known.

This chain links TRBV28 with TRBJ2-3; 8 bases match TRBD1. Unmatched junction bases numbered 12, after V lost 7 bases and J lost 6 bases. The CDR3 is 15 amino acids. The germline CDR1 and CDR2 sequences are MDHEN and SYDVKM. The CDR3 region is CASTPDRAVRDTQYF. CDR3 sequence (DNA): TGTGCCAGCACCCCGGACAGGGCGGTGCGGGATACGCAGTATTTT. The variable domain in full, with the rest retrieved from reference TRBV28 and TRBJ2-3, is DVKVTQSSRYLVKRTGEKVFLECVQDMDHENMFWYRQDPGLGLRLIYFSYDVKMKEKGDIPEGYSVSREKKERFSLILESASTNQTSMYLCASTPDRAVRDTQYFGPGTRLTVL.

This chain uses TRBV7-2 with TRBJ1-3; D remains unclear. Looked up from germline, CDR1 is SGHTA and CDR2 is FQGNSA. V lost 6 bases, J lost 4 bases, and 7 bases lay in between. The CDR3 loop spans 12 amino acids. CDR3 amino acids: CASRSTGNTIYF. CDR3 bases: TGTGCCAGCAGATCGACAGGAAACACCATATATTTT.

The chain uses TRBV29-1 and TRBJ2-3; the D gene is possibly TRBD1 (7 bases). Per germline, CDR1 SQVTM and CDR2 ANQGSEA. The CDR3 spans 13 residues. V lost 4 bases and J lost 0, with 8 bases in between. The CDR3 DNA is TGCAGCGTTGCAGGGGGGAGCACAGATACGCAGTATTTT. The encoded protein is CSVAGGSTDTQYF.

This clonotype was observed a few times. V and J are TRBV28 and TRBJ2-3; tentatively, D is TRBD1 (5 bases). The CDR3 has 15 residues. CDR1 and CDR2 from the germline V gene are MDHEN and SYDVKM. Trimming took 10 bases from V and 5 from J, leaving 22 bases between them. The CDR3 here is CATTPWMGQGDTQYF. Here the CDR3 DNA reads TGTGCCACCACTCCATGGATGGGGCAGGGAGATACGCAGTATTTT.

This clonotype appeared a few times. The rearrangement joins TRBV7-9 to TRBJ1-5; 10 bases are shared with TRBD1. The CDR3 sequence is 14 residues long. The germline V gene has CDR1 SEHNR and CDR2 FQNEAQ (reference sequence). J was trimmed by 8 bases and V by 4 bases; bases with no gene match: 5. CDR3 sequence: CASSSGQGLKPQHF. The CDR3 DNA sequence: TGTGCCAGCAGCTCGGGACAGGGGTTGAAGCCCCAGCATTTT.

V gene TRBV2 combines with J gene TRBJ2-7; the D is unclear. The germline gives CDR1 SNHLY, CDR2 FYNNEI. The germline V and J ends were trimmed by 3 bases and 5 bases, with 5 bases remaining between them. CDR3 length: 11 residues. The CDR3 DNA reads as TGTGCCAGCAGTGACACCAACGAGCAGTACTTC. This codes for CASSDTNEQYF.

About this clonotype: The germline gene is not matched at one end of the junction; a read error may be the cause. J is TRBJ2-7 and V is TRBV5-1; the D gene is possibly TRBD1 (7 bases). CDR1 and CDR2 from the germline V gene are SGHRS and YFSETQ. The CDR3 contains 14 residues. CDR3 residues: CACSLHRGGYEQYF. The DNA for the CDR3 is TGCGCCTGCAGCTTACACAGGGGAGGCTACGAGCAGTACTTC.

V usage is TRBV7-9 and J usage is TRBJ1-5, with no clear D. The CDR3 contains 15 residues. Germline V gene data show CDR1 as SEHNR and CDR2 as FQNEAQ (reference sequence). Between the trimmed V and J ends, which lost 0 bases and 2 bases, there was a span of 8 bases. CDR3: CASSLAGWGNQPQHF. The DNA of the CDR3 is TGTGCCAGCAGCTTAGCCGGTTGGGGCAATCAGCCCCAGCATTTT.

The V gene is TRBV30, the J gene TRBJ2-2; perhaps D is TRBD1 or TRBD2 (5 bases each). This CDR3 is built from 12 residues. Germline V CDR1 and CDR2: GTSNPN, SVGIG (reference sequence). V was shortened by 1 base and J by 6 bases, with 6 bases between the two germline ends. CDR3 nucleotides: TGTGCCTGGAGTGCGGGGCCCGGGGAGCTGTTTTTT. Translated, it gives CAWSAGPGELFF.

The V call is TRBV29-1, the J call TRBJ2-3; D is ambiguous. Germline V gene data show CDR1 as SQVTM and CDR2 as ANQGSEA. The CDR3 has 12 residues. V dropped 7 bases and J dropped 1 base, with 9 bases sitting between them. The CDR3 protein is CSAGLGTDTQYF. The CDR3 nucleotides read TGCAGCGCCGGGCTAGGCACAGATACGCAGTATTTT.

This clonotype was detected only a few times. V usage is TRBV7-9 and J usage is TRBJ1-2, with 10 bases identical to TRBD1. The J segment lost 7 bases and the V segment lost 5 bases, leaving 4 bases of the junction unmatched. This CDR3 spans 13 amino acids. Germline V CDR1 and CDR2: SEHNR, FQNEAQ (reference sequence). The CDR3 nucleotides are TGTGCCAGCAGCAAGGGACAGGGGAGTGGCTACACCTTC. It yields the protein CASSKGQGSGYTF. The full variable domain, with the rest looked up from reference TRBV7-9 and TRBJ1-2, is DTGVSQNPRHKITKRGQNVTFRCDPISEHNRLYWYRQTLGQGPEFLTYFQNEAQLEKSRLLSDRFSAERPKGSFSTLEIQRTEQGDSAMYLCASSKGQGSGYTFGSGTRLTVV.

This chain joins TRBV5-1 and TRBJ2-5; TRBD1 might be the D (5 bases). This CDR3 has 15 amino acids. CDR1 and CDR2 from the germline V gene are SGHRS and YFSETQ. The V and J ends lost 4 bases and 6 bases respectively, with 19 bases between them. CDR3 DNA sequence: TGCGCCAGCAGCGCTGCGGTACAGAGACAGCAGACCCAGTACTTC. Its protein is CASSAAVQRQQTQYF.

The V and J genes are TRBV2 and TRBJ2-5; D unclear. Per germline, CDR1 SNHLY and CDR2 FYNNEI. The CDR3 loop spans 12 amino acids. Trimming shortened V by 5 bases and J by 5 bases, and 9 bases separated the two germline ends. Here the CDR3 DNA reads TGTGCCAGCAGTTTTGGGATGGAGACCCAGTACTTC. Translating it yields CASSFGMETQYF.

This clonotype was recorded a few times. The V and J genes are TRBV12-3 or TRBV12-4 and TRBJ1-6, with D possibly being TRBD1 (6 bases). Trimming took 5 bases from V and 5 from J, leaving 10 bases between them. The CDR3 extends over 14 amino acids. CDR3 in DNA: TGTGCCAGCAGTCCGGGACAAGATAATTCACCCCTCCACTTT. Translation gives CASSPGQDNSPLHF.

The chain uses TRBV15 and TRBJ1-3, with D hard to call. CDR3 length equals 15 residues. CDR1 is LNHNV, CDR2 YYDKDF, per germline (reference sequence). With 0 bases removed from V and 0 bases from J, the gap between germline ends came to 6 bases. In DNA, the CDR3 is TGTGCCACCAGCAGAGATCCCAGCTCTGGAAACACCATATATTTT. This encodes CATSRDPSSGNTIYF. Filled out from reference TRBV15 and TRBJ1-3, the complete variable domain reads DAMVIQNPRYQVTQFGKPVTLSCSQTLNHNVMYWYQQKSSQAPKLLFHYYDKDFNNEADTPDNFQSRRPNTSFCFLDIRSPGLGDTAMYLCATSRDPSSGNTIYFGEGSWLTVV.

This clonotype was recorded a few times. The rearrangement links TRBV2 to TRBJ2-5; TRBD2 matches at 7 bases. CDR3 size: 14 residues. Unmatched junction bases numbered 10, after V lost 7 bases and J lost 5 bases. Germline loops: CDR1 SNHLY, CDR2 FYNNEI. This CDR3 is CASNLAVPLETQYF. CDR3 coding DNA: TGTGCCAGCAACCTAGCGGTGCCCTTGGAGACCCAGTACTTC.

The chain links TRBV6-5 to TRBJ2-3; D gene uncertain. Trimming cost V 6 bases and J 6 bases, with 16 bases left between them. The CDR3 is 14 amino acids. Germline CDR1 reads MNHEY; CDR2 reads SVGAGI. For the CDR3, the DNA is TGTGCCAGCAGCTCCCGAACTGGGCTGGATACGCAGTATTTT. Translation: CASSSRTGLDTQYF.

This clonotype was detected a few times. The chain joins TRBV5-4 to TRBJ2-3, with D perhaps matching TRBD1 (6 bases). V shed 2 bases and J shed 0 bases, with 10 bases lying between them. The CDR3 is 15 amino acids. The germline CDR1 and CDR2 sequences are SGHNT and YYREEE (reference sequence). CDR3 sequence reads: CASSLGGMSTDTQYF. For the CDR3, the DNA is TGTGCCAGCAGCTTAGGGGGTATGAGCACAGATACGCAGTATTTT.

The chain has TRBV20-1 and TRBJ2-7; D might be TRBD2 (5 bases). Germline loops: CDR1 DFQATT, CDR2 SNEGSKA (reference sequence). This CDR3 has 14 amino acids. V dropped 6 bases and J dropped 2 bases, with 17 bases sitting between them. The chain's CDR3 is CSALPSGRPYEQYF. CDR3 nucleotide sequence: TGCAGTGCCCTACCGAGCGGTCGGCCCTACGAGCAGTACTTC.

Only one count was recorded for this clonotype. The CDR3 region has the DNA TGCGCCAGCAGCTTCCGGGACGGGCGGGATGAGCAGTTCTTC. Encoded protein: CASSFRDGRDEQFF. This chain links TRBV5-1 with TRBJ2-1; possibly TRBD1 or TRBD2 for D (5 bases each). Per germline, CDR1 SGHRS and CDR2 YFSETQ. V lost 2 bases and J 8 bases, leaving 14 bases between the germline ends. The CDR3 sequence is 14 residues long.

The chain has TRBV6-1 and TRBJ2-7; no clear D gene. Germline-derived CDR1 and CDR2 are MNHNS and SASEGT. The germline V and J ends were trimmed by 3 bases and 3 bases, with 6 bases remaining between them. This CDR3 is 12 amino acids long. The CDR3 here is CASSDFLYEQYF. The CDR3 coding sequence is TGTGCCAGCAGTGATTTCCTCTACGAGCAGTACTTC.

This clonotype has a handful of counts. The chain has TRBV20-1 and TRBJ2-1, with D tentatively TRBD2 (5 bases). The germline V gene has CDR1 DFQATT and CDR2 SNEGSKA (reference sequence). The CDR3 runs to 13 residues. Trimming shortened V by 7 bases and J by 9 bases, and 19 bases separated the two germline ends. The CDR3: CSVPSEGWGEQFF. For the CDR3, the DNA is TGCAGTGTACCATCCGAGGGATGGGGTGAGCAGTTCTTC.

This clonotype was counted only a few times. The rearrangement links TRBV20-1 to TRBJ2-1; 11 bases align to TRBD2. Germline V gene sequence: CDR1 DFQATT, CDR2 SNEGSKA (reference sequence). V gave up 3 bases and J gave up 6 bases; unmatched junction bases: 7. This CDR3 is built from 15 residues. CDR3 region: CSASLAGGPVNEQFF. CDR3 DNA sequence: TGCAGTGCTAGTTTAGCGGGAGGGCCGGTCAATGAGCAGTTCTTC.

This chain joins TRBV10-3 and TRBJ2-7; D remains unclear. This CDR3 comprises 12 residues. CDR1 ENHRY and CDR2 SYGVKD come from the germline V gene. Trimming left V 10 bases short and J 3 bases short, with 13 bases between. The CDR3 protein is CASRDKIYEQYF. For the CDR3, the DNA is TGTGCCAGCCGTGACAAGATCTACGAGCAGTACTTC.

In its sample, this clonotype was seen a few times. V usage is TRBV12-3 or TRBV12-4 and J usage is TRBJ2-7; D unclear. V gave up 3 bases and J gave up 5 bases, with 20 bases separating them. This CDR3 is built from 16 residues. CDR3 sequence (DNA): TGTGCCAGCAGTTTTTTAGGGTCCCCGGGCTTGCACGAGCAGTACTTC. Translation: CASSFLGSPGLHEQYF.

The gene calls are TRBV20-1 and TRBJ2-7; 10 positions match TRBD1. Germline-derived CDR1 and CDR2 are DFQATT and SNEGSKA (reference sequence). J lost 3 bases, V lost 5 bases, and 4 bases had no gene match. The CDR3 spans 13 residues. CDR3 amino acids: CSALGQGSYEQYF. The CDR3 DNA follows: TGCAGTGCTTTGGGACAGGGGAGCTACGAGCAGTACTTC.

The rearrangement joins TRBV12-3 or TRBV12-4 to TRBJ1-5, with D uncertain. The CDR3 covers 14 residues. V was clipped by 1 base and J by 4 bases, with 8 bases between them. The CDR3 bases are TGTGCCAGCAGTTTAGGTCGCGGTAATCAGCCCCAGCATTTT. Its translation is CASSLGRGNQPQHF.

The gene calls are TRBV7-9 and TRBJ2-1; unclear D gene. This CDR3 spans 11 amino acids. Between the trimmed V and J ends, which lost 4 bases and 8 bases, there was a span of 6 bases. Germline V CDR1 and CDR2: SEHNR, FQNEAQ (reference sequence). This CDR3 is CASSWVDEQFF. CDR3 sequence (DNA): TGTGCCAGCAGCTGGGTGGATGAGCAGTTCTTC.

The chain combines TRBV5-1 with TRBJ1-5; perhaps TRBD1 as D (6 bases). The CDR3 loop spans 15 amino acids. The germline V and J ends were trimmed by 5 bases and 5 bases, with 17 bases remaining between them. Germline CDR1 SGHRS, CDR2 YFSETQ. The DNA of the CDR3 is TGCGCCAGCAGATTTTTTCCGGGACAAGATCAGCCCCAGCATTTT. This translates into CASRFFPGQDQPQHF. Combining the CDR3 with reference TRBV5-1 and TRBJ1-5 gives the whole variable domain KAGVTQTPRYLIKTRGQQVTLSCSPISGHRSVSWYQQTPGQGLQFLFEYFSETQRNKGNFPGRFSGRQFSNSRSEMNVSTLELGDSALYLCASRFFPGQDQPQHFGDGTRLSIL.

This clonotype was recorded a few times. The chain is built from TRBV19 and TRBJ1-1, with D maybe TRBD1 (6 bases). The CDR3 length is 13 residues. Germline loops: CDR1 LNHDA, CDR2 SQIVND (reference sequence). Trimming stripped 7 bases from V and 0 bases from J, with 9 bases between. CDR3 coding DNA: TGTGCCAGTAAGTACAGGGTGAACACTGAAGCTTTCTTT. Translation gives CASKYRVNTEAFF.

This clonotype has a handful of counts. The J gene is TRBJ2-1, the V gene TRBV15; maybe TRBD2 (5 bases). With 1 base removed from V and 10 bases from J, the gap between germline ends came to 11 bases. The CDR3 has 13 residues. Per germline, CDR1 LNHNV and CDR2 YYDKDF (reference sequence). The CDR3 is CATSRVLKREQFF. Here the CDR3 DNA reads TGTGCCACCAGCAGAGTTCTCAAGCGGGAGCAGTTCTTC.